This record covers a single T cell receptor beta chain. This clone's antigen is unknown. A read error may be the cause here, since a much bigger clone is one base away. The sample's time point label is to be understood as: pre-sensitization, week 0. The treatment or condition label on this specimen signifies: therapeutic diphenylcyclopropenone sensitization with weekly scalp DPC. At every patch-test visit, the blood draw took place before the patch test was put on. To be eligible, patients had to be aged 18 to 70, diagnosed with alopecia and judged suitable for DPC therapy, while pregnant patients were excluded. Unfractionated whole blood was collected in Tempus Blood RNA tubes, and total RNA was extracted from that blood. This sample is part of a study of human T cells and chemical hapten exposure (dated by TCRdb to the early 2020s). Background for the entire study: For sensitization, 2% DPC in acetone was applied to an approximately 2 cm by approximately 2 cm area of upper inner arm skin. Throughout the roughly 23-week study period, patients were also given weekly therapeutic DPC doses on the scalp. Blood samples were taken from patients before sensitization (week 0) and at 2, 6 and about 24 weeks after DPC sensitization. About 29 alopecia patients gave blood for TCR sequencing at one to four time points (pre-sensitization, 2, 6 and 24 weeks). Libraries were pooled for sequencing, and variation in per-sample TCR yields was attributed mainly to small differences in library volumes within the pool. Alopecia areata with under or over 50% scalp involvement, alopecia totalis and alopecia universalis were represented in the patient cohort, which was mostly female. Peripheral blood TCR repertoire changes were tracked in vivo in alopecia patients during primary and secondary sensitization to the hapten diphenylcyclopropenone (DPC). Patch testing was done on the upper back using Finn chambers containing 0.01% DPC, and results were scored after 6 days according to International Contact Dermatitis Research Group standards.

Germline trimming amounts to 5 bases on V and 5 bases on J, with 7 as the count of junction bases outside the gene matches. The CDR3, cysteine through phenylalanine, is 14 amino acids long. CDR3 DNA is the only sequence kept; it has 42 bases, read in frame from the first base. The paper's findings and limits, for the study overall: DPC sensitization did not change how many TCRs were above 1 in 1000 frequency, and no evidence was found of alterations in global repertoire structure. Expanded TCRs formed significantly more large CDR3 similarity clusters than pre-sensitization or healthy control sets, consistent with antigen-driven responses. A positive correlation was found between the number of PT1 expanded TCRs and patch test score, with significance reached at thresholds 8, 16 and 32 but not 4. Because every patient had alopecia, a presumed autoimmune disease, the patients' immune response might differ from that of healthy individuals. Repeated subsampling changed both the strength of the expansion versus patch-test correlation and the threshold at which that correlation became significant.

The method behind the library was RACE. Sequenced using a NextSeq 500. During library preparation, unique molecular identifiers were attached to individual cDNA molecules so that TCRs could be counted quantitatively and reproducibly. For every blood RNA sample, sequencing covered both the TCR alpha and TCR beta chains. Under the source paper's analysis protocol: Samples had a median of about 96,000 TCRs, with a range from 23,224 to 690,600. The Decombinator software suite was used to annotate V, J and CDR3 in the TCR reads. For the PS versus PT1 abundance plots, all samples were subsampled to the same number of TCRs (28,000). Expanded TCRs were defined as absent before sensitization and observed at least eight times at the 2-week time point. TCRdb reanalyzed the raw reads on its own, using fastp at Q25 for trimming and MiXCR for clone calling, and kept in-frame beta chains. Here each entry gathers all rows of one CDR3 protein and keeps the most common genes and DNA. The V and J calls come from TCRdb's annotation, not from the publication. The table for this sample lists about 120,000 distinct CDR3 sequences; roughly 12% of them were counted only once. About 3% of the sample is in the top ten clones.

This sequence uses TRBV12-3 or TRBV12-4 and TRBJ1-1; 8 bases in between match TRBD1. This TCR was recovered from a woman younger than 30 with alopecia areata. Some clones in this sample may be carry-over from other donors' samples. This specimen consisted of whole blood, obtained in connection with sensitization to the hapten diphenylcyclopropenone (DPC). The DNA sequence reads TGTGCCAGCAGTCGACAGGGGATAGGAACTGAAGCTTTCTTT. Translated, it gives CASSRQGIGTEAFF.